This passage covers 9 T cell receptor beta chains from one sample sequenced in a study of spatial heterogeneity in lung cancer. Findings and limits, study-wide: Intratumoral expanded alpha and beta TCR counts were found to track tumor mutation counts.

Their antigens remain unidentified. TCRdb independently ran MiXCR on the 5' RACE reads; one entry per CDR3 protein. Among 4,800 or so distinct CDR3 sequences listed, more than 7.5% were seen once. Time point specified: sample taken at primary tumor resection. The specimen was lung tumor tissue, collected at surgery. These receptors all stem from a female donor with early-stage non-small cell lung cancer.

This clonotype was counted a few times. CDR3 residues: CSAHTYRGEAETQYF. For the CDR3, the DNA is TGCAGTGCCCATACCTACCGGGGGGAGGCAGAGACCCAGTACTTC. The chain uses TRBV20-1 and TRBJ2-5; 7 nucleotides line up with TRBD2. Germline V lookup: CDR1 DFQATT, CDR2 SNEGSKA (reference sequence). V shed 6 bases and J 4 bases; nucleotides not matched to a gene: 14. This CDR3 is 15 amino acids long.

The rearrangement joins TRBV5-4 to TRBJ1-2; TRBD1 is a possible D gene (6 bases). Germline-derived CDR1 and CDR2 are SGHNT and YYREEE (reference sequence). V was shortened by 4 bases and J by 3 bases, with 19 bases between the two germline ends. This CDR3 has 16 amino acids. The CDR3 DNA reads TGTGCCAGCAGCCCGGATTTCAGGGGCGCTTACTATGGCTACACCTTC. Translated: CASSPDFRGAYYGYTF.

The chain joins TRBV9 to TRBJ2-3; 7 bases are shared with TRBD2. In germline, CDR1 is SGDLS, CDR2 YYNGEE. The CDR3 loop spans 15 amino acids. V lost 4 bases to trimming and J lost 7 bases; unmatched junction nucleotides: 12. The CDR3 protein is CASSFRGEGINTQYF. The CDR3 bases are TGTGCCAGCAGCTTTCGCGGGGAGGGCATCAATACGCAGTATTTT. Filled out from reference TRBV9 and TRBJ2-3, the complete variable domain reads DSGVTQTPKHLITATGQRVTLRCSPRSGDLSVYWYQQSLDQGLQFLIQYYNGEERAKGNILERFSAQQFPDLHSELNLSSLELGDSALYFCASSFRGEGINTQYFGPGTRLTVL.

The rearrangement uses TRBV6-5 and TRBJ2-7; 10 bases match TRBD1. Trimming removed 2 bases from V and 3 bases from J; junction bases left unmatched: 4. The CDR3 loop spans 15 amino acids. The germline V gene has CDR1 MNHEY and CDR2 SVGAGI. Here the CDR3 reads CASSYDGTGVYEQYF. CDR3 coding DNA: TGTGCCAGCAGTTACGACGGGACAGGGGTCTACGAGCAGTACTTC.

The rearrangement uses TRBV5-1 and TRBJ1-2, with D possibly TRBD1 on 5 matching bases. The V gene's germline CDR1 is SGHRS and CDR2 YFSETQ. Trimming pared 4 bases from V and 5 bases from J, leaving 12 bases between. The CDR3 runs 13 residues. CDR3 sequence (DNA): TGCGCCAGCAGCCCGGGGACCTTATATGGCTACACCTTC. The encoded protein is CASSPGTLYGYTF.

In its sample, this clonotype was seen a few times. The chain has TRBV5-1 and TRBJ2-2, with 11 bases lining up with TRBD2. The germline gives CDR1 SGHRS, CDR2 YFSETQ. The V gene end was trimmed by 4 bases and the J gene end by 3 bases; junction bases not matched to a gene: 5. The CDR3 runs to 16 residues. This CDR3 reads CASSHLAGGYTGELFF. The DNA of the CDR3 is TGCGCCAGCAGCCACCTAGCGGGGGGTTACACCGGGGAGCTGTTTTTT.

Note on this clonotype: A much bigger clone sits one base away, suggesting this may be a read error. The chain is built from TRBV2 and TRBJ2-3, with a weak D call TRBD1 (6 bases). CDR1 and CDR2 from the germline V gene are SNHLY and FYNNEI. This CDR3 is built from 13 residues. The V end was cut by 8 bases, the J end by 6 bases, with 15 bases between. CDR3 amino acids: CASGPTGMDTQYF. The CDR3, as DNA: TGTGCCAGCGGTCCAACAGGGATGGATACGCAGTATTTT.

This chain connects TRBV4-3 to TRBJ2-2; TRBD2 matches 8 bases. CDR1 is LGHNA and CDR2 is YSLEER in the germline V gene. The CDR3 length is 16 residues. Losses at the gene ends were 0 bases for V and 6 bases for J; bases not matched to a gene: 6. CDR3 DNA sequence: TGCGCCAGCAGCCAAGATTGGACTAGCTCGGCCGGGGAGCTGTTTTTT. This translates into CASSQDWTSSAGELFF.

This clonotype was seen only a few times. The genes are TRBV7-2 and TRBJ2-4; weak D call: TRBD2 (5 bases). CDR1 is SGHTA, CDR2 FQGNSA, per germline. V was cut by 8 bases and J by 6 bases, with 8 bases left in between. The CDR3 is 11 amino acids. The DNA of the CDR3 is TGTGCCAGCGCTCGGGGAAACATTCAGTACTTC. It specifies CASARGNIQYF.